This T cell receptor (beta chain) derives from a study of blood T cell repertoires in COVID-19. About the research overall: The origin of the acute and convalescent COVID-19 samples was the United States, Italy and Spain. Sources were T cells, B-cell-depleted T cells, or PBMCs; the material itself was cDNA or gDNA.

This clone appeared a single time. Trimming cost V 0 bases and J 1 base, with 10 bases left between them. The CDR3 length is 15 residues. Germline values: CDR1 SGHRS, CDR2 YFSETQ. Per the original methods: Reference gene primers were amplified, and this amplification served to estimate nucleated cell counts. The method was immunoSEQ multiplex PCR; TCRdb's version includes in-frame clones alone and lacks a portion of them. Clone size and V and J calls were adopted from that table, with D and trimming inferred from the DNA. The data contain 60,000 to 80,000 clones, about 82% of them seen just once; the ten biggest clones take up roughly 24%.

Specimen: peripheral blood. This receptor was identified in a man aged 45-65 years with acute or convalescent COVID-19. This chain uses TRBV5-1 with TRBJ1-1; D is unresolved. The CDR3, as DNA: TGCGCCAGCAGCTTGGGCGTGGCAGGGAACACTGAAGCTTTCTTT. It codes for CASSLGVAGNTEAFF.